This T cell receptor beta chain was profiled in a study of spatial heterogeneity in lung cancer. Time point: sample taken at primary tumor resection. Tumor, nontumor lung or frozen PBMC supplied whole RNA, sequenced without sorting. TCRdb reprocessed the 5' RACE reads via MiXCR and lists one record per CDR3 protein. The top ten clones hold 8% to 10% of a sample with some 6,900 distinct CDR3 sequences, over 12% of them seen once. Comments on this clonotype: Its matching antigen is unknown.

CDR1 and CDR2 from the germline V gene are SGHRS and YFSETQ. Deletions cut 4 bases from V and 11 bases from J, with 16 bases between. The CDR3 runs 14 residues. Study results and caveats: Higher tumor mutation counts went along with higher counts of expanded intratumoral alpha and beta TCRs.

V gene TRBV5-1 combines with J gene TRBJ1-6, with TRBD1 as a possible D gene (5 bases). Sequences were derived from lung tumor tissue, sampled at surgery. The sequence was collected from a male donor with early-stage non-small cell lung cancer. CDR3 sequence reads: CASSLQVEGAPLHF. The DNA of the CDR3 is TGCGCCAGCAGCCTCCAGGTGGAAGGGGCACCCCTCCACTTT.